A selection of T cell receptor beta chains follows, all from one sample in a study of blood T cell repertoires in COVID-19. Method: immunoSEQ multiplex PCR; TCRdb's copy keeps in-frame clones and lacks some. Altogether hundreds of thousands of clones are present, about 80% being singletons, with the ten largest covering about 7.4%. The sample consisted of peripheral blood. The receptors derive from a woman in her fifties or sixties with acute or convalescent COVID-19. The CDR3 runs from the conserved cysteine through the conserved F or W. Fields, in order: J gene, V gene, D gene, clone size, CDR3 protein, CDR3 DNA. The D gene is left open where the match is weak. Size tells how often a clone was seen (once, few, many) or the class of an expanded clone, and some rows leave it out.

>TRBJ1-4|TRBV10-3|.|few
CAISAGDPNEKLFF
TGTGCCATCAGCGCAGGGGATCCTAATGAAAAACTGTTTTTT
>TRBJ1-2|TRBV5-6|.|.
CASSLAGVSGYTF
TGTGCCAGCAGCTTGGCTGGTGTGAGCGGCTACACCTTC
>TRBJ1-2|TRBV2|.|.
CASMAVNYGYTF
TGTGCCAGCATGGCAGTCAACTATGGCTACACCTTC
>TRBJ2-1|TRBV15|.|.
CATSRAVNGGEQFF
TGTGCCACCAGCAGGGCGGTTAATGGCGGGGAGCAGTTCTTC
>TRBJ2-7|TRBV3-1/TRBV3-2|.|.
CASSQDPTNTYEQYF
TGTGCCAGCAGCCAAGATCCCACTAACACCTACGAGCAGTACTTC
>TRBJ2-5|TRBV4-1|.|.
CASSQGRRGTQYF
TGCGCCAGCAGCCAAGGAAGGAGAGGGACCCAGTACTTC
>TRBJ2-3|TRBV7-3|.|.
CASSLGAADTQYF
TGTGCCAGCAGCCTTGGGGCAGCAGATACGCAGTATTTT
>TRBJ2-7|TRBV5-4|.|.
CASSSPTISYEQYF
TGTGCCAGCAGCTCGCCGACTATCTCCTACGAGCAGTACTTC
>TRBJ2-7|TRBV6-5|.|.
CASRAGSYEQYF
TGTGCCAGCAGAGCAGGTTCCTACGAGCAGTACTTC
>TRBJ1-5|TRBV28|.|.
CASSSGVQPQHF
TGTGCCAGCAGTTCCGGGGTGCAGCCCCAGCATTTT
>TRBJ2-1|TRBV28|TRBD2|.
CASSPLGLAGPNEQFF
TGTGCCAGCAGCCCTTTGGGACTAGCGGGTCCCAATGAGCAGTTCTTC
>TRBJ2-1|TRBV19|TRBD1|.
CASSGPGQGSHEQFF
TGTGCCAGTAGTGGTCCGGGACAGGGTTCTCATGAGCAGTTCTTC
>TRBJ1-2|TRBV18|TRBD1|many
CASSDRDSYGYTF
TGTGCCAGCTCTGACAGGGATTCCTATGGCTACACCTTC
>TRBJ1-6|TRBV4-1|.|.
CASSLTGTNSPLHF
TGCGCCAGCAGCCTTACAGGGACCAATTCACCCCTCCACTTT
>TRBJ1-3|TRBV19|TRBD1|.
CASSSGQPGNTIYF
TGTGCCAGTAGTTCGGGACAGCCTGGAAACACCATATATTTT
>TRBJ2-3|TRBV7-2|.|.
CASSLSSDTQYF
TGTGCCAGCAGCTTATCCTCAGATACGCAGTATTTT
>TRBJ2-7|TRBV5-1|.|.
CASSLTVSYEQYF
TGCGCCAGCAGCTTGACAGTTTCCTACGAGCAGTACTTC
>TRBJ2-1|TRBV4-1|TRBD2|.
CASSLRTSGVRNEQFF
TGCGCCAGCAGCCTACGGACTAGCGGGGTTCGGAATGAGCAGTTCTTC
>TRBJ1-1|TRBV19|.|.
CASSTTGQGTEAFF
TGTGCCAGTAGTACCACAGGGCAGGGCACTGAAGCTTTCTTT
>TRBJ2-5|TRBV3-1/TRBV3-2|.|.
CASRPRGETQYF
TGTGCCAGCAGGCCGAGGGGGGAGACCCAGTACTTC
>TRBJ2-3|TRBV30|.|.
CAWHTGKGEDTQYF
TGTGCCTGGCATACAGGCAAGGGGGAAGATACGCAGTATTTT
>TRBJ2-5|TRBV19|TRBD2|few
CATRLAGQETQYF
TGTGCCACCAGACTAGCGGGACAAGAGACCCAGTACTTC
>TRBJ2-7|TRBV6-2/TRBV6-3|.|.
CASSYTADGLSSYEQYF
TGTGCCAGCAGTTACACCGCGGACGGACTAAGCTCCTACGAGCAGTACTTC
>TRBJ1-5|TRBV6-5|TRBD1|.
CASTAGGLRGPQHF
TGTGCCAGCACTGCAGGGGGGCTGCGAGGGCCCCAGCATTTT
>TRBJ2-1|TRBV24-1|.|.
CATSEYNHEQFF
TGTGCCACCAGTGAGTATAATCATGAGCAGTTCTTC
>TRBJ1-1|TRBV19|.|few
CASSMGAGYGTEAFF
TGTGCCAGTAGTATGGGGGCAGGATACGGGACTGAAGCTTTCTTT
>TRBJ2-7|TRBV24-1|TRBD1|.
CATSARGQGIYEQYF
TGTGCCACCAGTGCCCGGGGACAGGGGATCTACGAGCAGTACTTC